The T cell receptor beta chain under discussion was sequenced for a study of T cell changes during pregnancy in multiple sclerosis. This CDR3 contains 15 residues. V lost 3 bases and J lost 4, with 14 bases in between. Germline values: CDR1 SGDLS, CDR2 YYNGEE. This table comes from immunoSEQ multiplex PCR, and its TCRdb copy is limited to in-frame clones, with some not included. The repertoire consists of 65,000 to 90,000 clones, with nearly 95% occurring once and the leading ten covering 0.29%. The chain joins TRBV9 to TRBJ1-3, with a weak D call TRBD1 (5 bases). The sequencing used CD4+ T cells from peripheral blood mononuclear cells, collected after pregnancy. This clonotype was obtained from a female donor with multiple sclerosis, enrolled in a pregnancy study. The DNA for the CDR3 is TGTGCCAGCAGCGGGGGGGAAGGTGGAGGAAACACCATATATTTT. Translating it yields CASSGGEGGGNTIYF.